This entry describes one TCR beta chain. Libraries were prepared by immunoSEQ multiplex PCR; TCRdb keeps only in-frame clonotypes and omits some of them. The data show roughly 100,000 clones, 91% seen once. This specimen comes from a study of T cell changes during pregnancy in multiple sclerosis. This CDR3 comprises 14 residues. V was pared by 5 bases and J by 14 bases, with 19 bases between. Germline-derived CDR1 and CDR2 are LGHNA and YSLEER. The TCR was taken from a female donor in good health, enrolled as a control in a pregnancy study. V gene TRBV4-3 combines with J gene TRBJ1-6; D ambiguous. The specimen comprised peripheral blood, sampled after pregnancy. CDR3 in DNA: TGCGCCAGCAGCGACCCGGGAGCCAAAAGGACCCTCCACTTT. Its translation: CASSDPGAKRTLHF.